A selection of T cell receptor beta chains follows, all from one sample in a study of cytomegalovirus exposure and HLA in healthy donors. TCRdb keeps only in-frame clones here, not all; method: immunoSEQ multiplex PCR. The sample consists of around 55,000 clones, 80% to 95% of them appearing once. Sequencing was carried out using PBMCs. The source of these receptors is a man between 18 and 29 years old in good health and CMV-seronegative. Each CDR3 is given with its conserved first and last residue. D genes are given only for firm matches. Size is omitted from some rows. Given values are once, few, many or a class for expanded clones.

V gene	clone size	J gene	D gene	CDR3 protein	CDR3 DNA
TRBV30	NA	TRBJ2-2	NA	CAWRPNSYTGELFF	TGTGCCTGGAGACCAAACAGCTACACCGGGGAGCTGTTTTTT
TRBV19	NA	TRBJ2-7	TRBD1	CASRRNRGSYEQYF	TGTGCCAGTAGGAGGAACAGGGGATCCTACGAGCAGTACTTC
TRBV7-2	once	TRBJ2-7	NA	CASSLSRVAYEQYF	TGTGCCAGCAGCTTATCCAGGGTAGCCTACGAGCAGTACTTC
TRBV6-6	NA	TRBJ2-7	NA	CASSYSRRGYEQYF	TGTGCCAGCAGTTACTCAAGACGCGGCTACGAGCAGTACTTC
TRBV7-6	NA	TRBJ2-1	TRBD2	CASSSIAGGAYNEQFF	TGTGCCAGCAGCTCCATAGCGGGAGGGGCCTACAATGAGCAGTTCTTC
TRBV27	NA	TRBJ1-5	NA	CASSFMGLLSNQPQHF	TGTGCCAGCAGTTTTATGGGGCTCCTTAGCAATCAGCCCCAGCATTTT
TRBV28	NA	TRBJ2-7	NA	CASSLRQGAYEQYF	TGTGCCAGCAGTTTAAGGCAGGGCGCCTACGAGCAGTACTTC
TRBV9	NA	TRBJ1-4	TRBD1	CASSGAGTANEKLFF	TGTGCCAGCAGCGGGGCCGGGACAGCGAATGAAAAACTGTTTTTT
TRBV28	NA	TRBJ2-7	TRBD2	CASSSPTLAGGYEQYF	TGTGCCAGCAGTTCCCCCACCCTAGCGGGGGGATACGAGCAGTACTTC
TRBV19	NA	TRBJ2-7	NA	CASSRSQYSYEQYF	TGTGCCAGTAGTAGGTCCCAGTACTCCTACGAGCAGTACTTC
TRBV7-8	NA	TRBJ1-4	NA	CASSREGEKLFF	TGTGCCAGCAGCCGGGAGGGCGAAAAACTGTTTTTT
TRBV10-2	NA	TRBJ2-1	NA	CASSGLRNEQFF	TGCGCCAGCAGTGGTTTGAGGAATGAGCAGTTCTTC
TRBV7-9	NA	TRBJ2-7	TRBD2	CASSLVSSGSYEQYF	TGTGCCAGCAGCTTAGTGTCTAGCGGCTCCTACGAGCAGTACTTC
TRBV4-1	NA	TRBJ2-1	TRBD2	CASSQDGSGRIQFF	TGCGCCAGCAGCCAAGACGGTAGCGGGAGGATCCAGTTCTTC
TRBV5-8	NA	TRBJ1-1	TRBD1	CASSLGDRGPSGRTEAFF	TGTGCCAGCAGCTTAGGGGACAGGGGGCCATCGGGAAGGACTGAAGCTTTCTTT
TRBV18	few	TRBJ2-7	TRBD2	CASSTGGGAYEQYF	TGTGCCAGCTCAACGGGGGGGGGTGCCTACGAGCAGTACTTC
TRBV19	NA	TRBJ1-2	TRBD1	CASSSGTGDLYGYTF	TGTGCCAGTAGTTCTGGGACAGGGGACTTGTATGGCTACACCTTC
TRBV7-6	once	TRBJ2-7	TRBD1	CASSPEGQGVYEQYF	TGTGCCAGCAGCCCAGAGGGCCAGGGGGTATACGAGCAGTACTTC
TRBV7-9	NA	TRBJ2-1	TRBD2	CASSLPTSGGYNEQFF	TGTGCCAGCAGCTTACCAACTAGCGGGGGCTACAATGAGCAGTTCTTC
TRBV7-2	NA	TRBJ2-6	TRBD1	CASSSPLRGGSSGANVLTF	TGTGCCAGCAGCTCCCCGTTGAGAGGGGGCAGCTCTGGGGCCAACGTCCTGACTTTC
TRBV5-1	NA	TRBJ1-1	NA	CASSLRGKTALRTEAFF	TGCGCCAGCAGCCTCCGGGGGAAGACAGCCTTGAGGACTGAAGCTTTCTTT
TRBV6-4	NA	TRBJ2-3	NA	CASSDRGSSTDTQYF	TGTGCCAGCAGTGACAGGGGGAGCAGCACAGATACGCAGTATTTT
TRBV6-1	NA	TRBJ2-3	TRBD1	CANSRGLGTDTQYF	TGTGCCAATTCCAGGGGGCTCGGCACAGATACGCAGTATTTT
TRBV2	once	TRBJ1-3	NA	CASGRVNGNTIYF	TGTGCCAGCGGCCGGGTCAACGGAAACACCATATATTTT
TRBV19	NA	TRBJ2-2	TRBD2	CASGRVPNTGELFF	TGTGCCAGTGGGAGGGTCCCGAACACCGGGGAGCTGTTTTTT
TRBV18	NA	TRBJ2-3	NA	CASSRTGSTDTQYF	TGTGCCAGCTCGCGGACTGGCTCCACAGATACGCAGTATTTT
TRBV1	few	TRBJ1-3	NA	CTSSHDRGNTIYF	TGCACCAGCAGTCACGACAGGGGCAACACCATATATTTT
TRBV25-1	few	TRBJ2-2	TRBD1	CASSGTGDTGELFF	TGTGCCAGCAGTGGGACAGGGGACACCGGGGAGCTGTTTTTT
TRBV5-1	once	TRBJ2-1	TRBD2	CASSSLAGGYNEQFF	TGCGCCAGCAGCTCTCTAGCGGGAGGTTACAATGAGCAGTTCTTC
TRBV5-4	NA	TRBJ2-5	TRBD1	CASSSGQGLETQYF	TGTGCCAGCAGCTCAGGACAGGGGCTAGAGACCCAGTACTTC
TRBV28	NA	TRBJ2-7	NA	CATSVFSEQHEQYF	TGTGCCACCAGCGTTTTTTCGGAGCAACACGAGCAGTACTTC
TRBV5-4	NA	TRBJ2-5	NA	CASSLTSLETQYF	TGTGCCAGCAGCTTGACTAGCTTGGAGACCCAGTACTTC
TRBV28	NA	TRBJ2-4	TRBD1	CASSPGATGGALAKNIQYF	TGTGCCAGCAGCCCCGGAGCGACAGGGGGTGCGCTAGCCAAAAACATTCAGTACTTC
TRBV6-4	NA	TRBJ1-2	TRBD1	CASSLYRGANYGYTF	TGTGCCAGCAGCCTATACAGGGGTGCTAACTATGGCTACACCTTC
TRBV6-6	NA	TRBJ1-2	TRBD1	CASSSGTGTGNGYTF	TGTGCCAGCAGTTCCGGCACCGGGACAGGCAACGGCTACACCTTC
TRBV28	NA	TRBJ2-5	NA	CASSLSYLEETQYF	TGTGCCAGCAGTTTATCTTACCTAGAGGAGACCCAGTACTTC
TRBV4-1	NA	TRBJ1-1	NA	CASSPRQNTEAFF	TGCGCCAGCAGCCCACGACAGAACACTGAAGCTTTCTTT
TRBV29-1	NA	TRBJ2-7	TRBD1	CSVKPGTGPNDEQYF	TGCAGCGTTAAACCCGGGACAGGGCCGAATGACGAGCAGTACTTC
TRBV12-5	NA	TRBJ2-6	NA	CASGLAGANVLTF	TGTGCTAGTGGTCTAGCCGGGGCCAACGTCCTGACTTTC
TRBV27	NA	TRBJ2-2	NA	CASSLLKTQGSGELFF	TGTGCCAGCAGTTTACTCAAGACACAGGGATCCGGGGAGCTGTTTTTT
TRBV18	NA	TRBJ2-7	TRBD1	CASSPPTGVSEQYF	TGTGCCAGCTCACCTCCGACAGGGGTTTCCGAGCAGTACTTC
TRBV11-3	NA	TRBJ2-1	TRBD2	CASSSYSGRGLDEQFF	TGTGCCAGCAGCTCATATAGCGGGAGGGGTTTGGATGAGCAGTTCTTC
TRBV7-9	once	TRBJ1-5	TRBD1	CASSLGGQGDRPQHF	TGTGCCAGCAGCTTAGGGGGACAGGGGGATCGACCCCAGCATTTT
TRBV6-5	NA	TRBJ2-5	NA	CASSYGTGPQETQYF	TGTGCCAGCAGTTACGGAACAGGCCCCCAAGAGACCCAGTACTTC
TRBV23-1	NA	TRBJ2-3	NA	CASSRLFTDTQYF	TGCGCCAGCAGCAGGTTATTCACAGATACGCAGTATTTT
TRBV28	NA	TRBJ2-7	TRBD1	CARQGGTGRSYEQYF	TGTGCAAGACAGGGGGGAACGGGTAGGTCCTACGAGCAGTACTTC
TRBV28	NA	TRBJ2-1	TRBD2	CASSPYLRTSGTYNEQFF	TGTGCCAGCAGTCCCTACCTCCGGACTAGCGGGACCTACAATGAGCAGTTCTTC
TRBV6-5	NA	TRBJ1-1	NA	CASSYLRGSHVTEAFF	TGTGCCAGCAGTTATCTGAGGGGGTCGCATGTGACTGAAGCTTTCTTT
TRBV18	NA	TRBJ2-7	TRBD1	CASSPDREWGHEQYF	TGTGCCAGCTCACCCGACAGGGAATGGGGCCACGAGCAGTACTTC
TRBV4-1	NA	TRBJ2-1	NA	CASSQPSQGLGKFF	TGCGCCAGCAGCCAACCATCCCAGGGGCTAGGCAAGTTCTTC
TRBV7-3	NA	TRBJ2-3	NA	CASSLGAGLAFMDTQYF	TGTGCCAGCAGCTTAGGGGCGGGGCTAGCGTTCATGGATACGCAGTATTTT
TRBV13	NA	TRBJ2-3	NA	CASSPRGGPDTQYF	TGTGCCAGCAGCCCCCGAGGTGGCCCAGATACGCAGTATTTT
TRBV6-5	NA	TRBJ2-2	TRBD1	CASKARTGNTGELFF	TGTGCCAGCAAAGCTCGGACAGGGAACACCGGGGAGCTGTTTTTT
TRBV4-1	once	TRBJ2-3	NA	CASSQVEGTDTQYF	TGCGCCAGCAGCCAAGTTGAGGGCACAGATACGCAGTATTTT
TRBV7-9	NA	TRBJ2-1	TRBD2	CASSSVSGRAGNEQFF	TGTGCCAGCAGCTCGGTGAGCGGGAGGGCCGGGAATGAGCAGTTCTTC
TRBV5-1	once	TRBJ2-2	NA	CASSLAALGLGDTGELFF	TGCGCCAGCAGCTTGGCCGCATTGGGGCTAGGGGACACCGGGGAGCTGTTTTTT
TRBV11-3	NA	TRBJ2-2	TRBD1	CASSSQGVGTGELFF	TGTGCCAGCAGTTCGCAGGGGGTCGGCACCGGGGAGCTGTTTTTT
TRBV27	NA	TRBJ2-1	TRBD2	CASSSAGLDPSHNEQFF	TGTGCCAGCAGTTCTGCTGGACTAGATCCCTCCCACAATGAGCAGTTCTTC
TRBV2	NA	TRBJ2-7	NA	CASSRQAYEQYF	TGTGCCAGCAGCAGGCAGGCCTACGAGCAGTACTTC
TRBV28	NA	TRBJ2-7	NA	CASSLEGPPYEQYF	TGTGCCAGCAGTTTAGAGGGCCCTCCCTACGAGCAGTACTTC